Each of the 23 T cell receptor beta chains below was sequenced from the same sample in a study of blood T cells in healthy people across ages. Then a second PCR, running roughly 7 to 11 cycles, was carried out with a sample-barcoded 5' primer and a J-beta primer mix. TCRdb reprocessed the 5' RACE reads via MiXCR and lists one record per CDR3 protein. The sample yields approximately 1,000,000 distinct CDR3 sequences, 35% to 40% seen once. The material sequenced was blood. The receptor source for this set is a man younger than 30 in good health.

This chain uses TRBV7-2 with TRBJ2-7, with D tentatively TRBD1 (6 bases). The CDR3 consists of 16 residues. The V gene lost 7 bases and the J gene lost 0 bases, with 19 bases spanning the gap. CDR1 and CDR2 from the germline V gene are SGHTA and FQGNSA. The CDR3 coding sequence is TGTGCCAGCATGCCCATTTCGACAGGAAGCTCCTACGAGCAGTACTTC. Its protein is CASMPISTGSSYEQYF. Full variable domain (rest looked up from reference TRBV7-2 and TRBJ2-7): GAGVSQSPSNKVTEKGKDVELRCDPISGHTALYWYRQSLGQGLEFLIYFQGNSAPDKSGLPSDRFSAERTGGSVSTLTIQRTQQEDSAVYLCASMPISTGSSYEQYFGPGTRLTVT.

This clonotype was observed once. This chain uses TRBV14 with TRBJ1-1; TRBD1 is a possible D gene (5 bases). The CDR3 extends over 15 amino acids. V was pared by 5 bases and J by 6 bases, with 19 bases between. Germline V gene data show CDR1 as SGHDN and CDR2 as FVKESK. In DNA form, the CDR3 reads TGTGCCAGCAGCAAGAATATCCAAGTGGGACCTGAAGCTTTCTTT. As protein: CASSKNIQVGPEAFF.

The chain recombines TRBV14 with TRBJ2-3, with D possibly TRBD2 on 5 matching bases. Trimming pared 1 base from V and 2 bases from J, leaving 10 bases between. This CDR3 is 15 amino acids long. Germline-derived CDR1 and CDR2 are SGHDN and FVKESK. CDR3 DNA sequence: TGTGCCAGCAGCCAAGTCGGGATCTCCACAGATACGCAGTATTTT. It specifies CASSQVGISTDTQYF. Together with reference TRBV14 and TRBJ2-3, the CDR3 gives the full variable domain: EAGVTQFPSHSVIEKGQTVTLRCDPISGHDNLYWYRRVMGKEIKFLLHFVKESKQDESGMPNNRFLAERTGGTYSTLKVQPAELEDSGVYFCASSQVGISTDTQYFGPGTRLTVL.

As for this clonotype: The germline gene is not matched at one end of the junction; a read error may be the cause. The gene calls are TRBV7-2 and TRBJ1-1; D call uncertain. The CDR3 has 14 amino acids. Germline V gene data show CDR1 as SGHTA and CDR2 as FQGNSA. CDR3 loop: CASSLEAGNTEAFF. CDR3 in DNA: TGCGCCAGCAGCTTGGAGGCAGGAAACACTGAAGCTTTCTTT.

The chain links TRBV7-9 to TRBJ2-1, with D perhaps TRBD2 (6 bases). Germline CDR1 reads SEHNR; CDR2 reads FQNEAQ (reference sequence). V lost 1 base, J lost 5 bases, and 15 bases lay in between. This CDR3 is 16 amino acids long. The CDR3 nucleotides are TGTGCCAGCAGCTTAGGAGGGCGGGGCAGTGACAATGAGCAGTTCTTC. Its translation: CASSLGGRGSDNEQFF.

The genes are TRBV5-1 and TRBJ2-5; TRBD1 matches at 9 bases. Matching the DNA end better, TRBJ2-7 makes the J call doubtful. This CDR3 has 15 residues. Per the germline V gene, CDR1 is SGHRS and CDR2 is YFSETQ. The CDR3 here is CASSPQSRDRAEQYF. DNA for the CDR3: TGCGCCAGCAGCCCTCAGTCCCGGGACAGGGCCGAGCAGTACTTC.

On this clonotype: An end of the junction differs from the germline gene, which may be a read error. V and J are TRBV28 and TRBJ1-5; D is possibly TRBD1 (5 bases). The CDR3 is 16 residues long. The V gene's germline CDR1 is MDHEN and CDR2 SYDVKM. CDR3 sequence: CASSPGTAGSDQPQHF. DNA for the CDR3: TGTGCCAGCAGTCCTGGGACGGCGGGTAGCGATCAGCCCCAGCATTTT. Filled out from reference TRBV28 and TRBJ1-5, the complete variable domain reads DVKVTQSSRYLVKRTGEKVFLECVQDMDHENMFWYRQDPGLGLRLIYFSYDVKMKEKGDIPEGYSVSREKKERFSLILESASTNQTSMYLCASSPGTAGSDQPQHFGDGTRLSIL.

The chain couples TRBV2 to TRBJ2-1, with 12 bases that match TRBD1. CDR3 length equals 15 residues. Germline CDR1 is SNHLY and CDR2 is FYNNEI. V dropped 10 bases and J dropped 4; count of bases not matched to a gene: 8. The CDR3 bases are TGTGCCATAGATACGGGACAGGGGGCTTACAATGAGCAGTTCTTC. Amino acids: CAIDTGQGAYNEQFF.

This chain links TRBV12-3 or TRBV12-4 with TRBJ2-7, with a tentative D call TRBD1 (6 bases). This CDR3 comprises 15 residues. V dropped 5 bases and J dropped 7 bases, with 21 bases sitting between them. DNA for the CDR3: TGTGCCAGCAGTCCTGACAGGACGACTATATGGGAGCAGTACTTC. This sequence encodes CASSPDRTTIWEQYF.

This clonotype was seen a few times. This chain links TRBV30 with TRBJ1-1; 8 nucleotides agree with TRBD1. The CDR3 length is 13 residues. The ends lost 6 bases at V and 4 bases at J; junction bases unmatched: 7. Germline CDR1 and CDR2: GTSNPN and SVGIG (reference sequence). The CDR3 is CACSGGLSTEAFF. DNA for the CDR3: TGTGCCTGTTCAGGGGGCTTAAGCACTGAAGCTTTCTTT.

The chain links TRBV7-9 to TRBJ1-1; no firm D call. Germline CDR1 is SEHNR and CDR2 is FQNEAQ (reference sequence). The CDR3 contains 14 residues. Between the trimmed V and J ends, which lost 1 base and 3 bases, there was a span of 9 bases. The CDR3 DNA reads as TGTGCCAGCAGCTTAGATACAGAGGACACTGAAGCTTTCTTT. This gives the protein CASSLDTEDTEAFF.

This clonotype showed up just a few times. This chain uses TRBV7-9 with TRBJ2-1; tentative D call: TRBD2 (5 bases). The CDR3 covers 15 residues. Trimming cost V 4 bases and J 7 bases, with 17 bases left between them. CDR1 is SEHNR and CDR2 is FQNEAQ in the germline V gene (reference sequence). DNA of the CDR3: TGTGCCAGCAGCTCGACTACACTAAGGGCGAATGAGCAGTTCTTC. The encoded protein is CASSSTTLRANEQFF.

The rearrangement uses TRBV7-3 and TRBJ1-1, with a possible D match to TRBD1 (6 bases). Germline V CDR1 and CDR2: SGHTA, FQGTGA. Trimming stripped 5 bases from V and 3 bases from J, with 13 bases between. CDR3 size: 14 residues. The CDR3 region is CASSLQGRDTEAFF. Here the CDR3 DNA reads TGTGCCAGCAGCCTACAGGGACGGGACACTGAAGCTTTCTTT.

The J gene is TRBJ2-3, the V gene TRBV7-2; either TRBD1 or TRBD2 may supply D (6 bases each). Germline loops: CDR1 SGHTA, CDR2 FQGNSA. CDR3 length: 15 amino acids. V lost 1 base, J lost 1 base, and 9 bases lay in between. The CDR3 DNA follows: TGTGCCAGCAGCTTAGATCGGGGGCGCACAGATACGCAGTATTTT. Translating gives CASSLDRGRTDTQYF.

The chain carries TRBV20-1 and TRBJ1-1; no clear D. Trimming removed 5 bases from V and 4 bases from J, with 17 bases in between. The CDR3 extends over 14 amino acids. Germline V CDR1 and CDR2: DFQATT, SNEGSKA (reference sequence). CDR3 DNA: TGCAGTGCTGGCCGAGACGGGGAGGGCACTGAAGCTTTCTTT. Protein product: CSAGRDGEGTEAFF.

This clonotype was seen at least ten times. This rearrangement joins TRBV7-9 to TRBJ2-1; tentatively, D is TRBD1 (6 bases). The CDR3 extends over 15 amino acids. Germline V gives CDR1 SEHNR, CDR2 FQNEAQ (reference sequence). Trimming took 5 bases from V and 4 from J, leaving 15 bases between them. The CDR3 loop is CASSAYGTLYNEQFF. CDR3 bases: TGTGCCAGCAGCGCATACGGGACACTTTACAATGAGCAGTTCTTC. Combining the CDR3 with reference TRBV7-9 and TRBJ2-1 gives the whole variable domain DTGVSQNPRHKITKRGQNVTFRCDPISEHNRLYWYRQTLGQGPEFLTYFQNEAQLEKSRLLSDRFSAERPKGSFSTLEIQRTEQGDSAMYLCASSAYGTLYNEQFFGPGTRLTVL.

This CDR3 is CASSEAGNNQPQHF. The CDR3 DNA sequence: TGTGCCAGCAGCGAGGCAGGGAATAATCAGCCCCAGCATTTT. J is TRBJ1-5 and V is TRBV9; perhaps TRBD1 as D (5 bases). The CDR3 runs to 14 residues. V was clipped by 3 bases and J by 4 bases, with 11 bases between them. Per the germline V gene, CDR1 is SGDLS and CDR2 is YYNGEE.

A few counts support this clonotype. V is TRBV12-3 or TRBV12-4 and J is TRBJ2-3; no reliable D call. This CDR3 comprises 13 residues. The V and J ends lost 6 bases and 4 bases respectively, with 11 bases between them. CDR3 protein: CASSGSSADTQYF. For the CDR3, the DNA is TGTGCCAGCAGCGGCAGCTCAGCAGATACGCAGTATTTT.

This clonotype was seen at least ten times. The genes are TRBV4-3 and TRBJ2-1; TRBD2 matches at 8 bases. Germline CDR1 is LGHNA and CDR2 is YSLEER. V was clipped by 3 bases and J by 1 base; unmatched bases: 11. This CDR3 comprises 18 residues. The CDR3 reads CASSQVHSGEHSYNEQFF. In DNA form, the CDR3 reads TGCGCCAGCAGCCAGGTTCATAGCGGGGAACATTCCTACAATGAGCAGTTCTTC.

The chain employs TRBV30 and TRBJ2-7; the D is unclear. Trimming stripped 0 bases from V and 3 bases from J, with 9 bases between. Germline V gene lookup returns CDR1 GTSNPN and CDR2 SVGIG (reference sequence). The CDR3 loop spans 13 amino acids. Here the CDR3 DNA reads TGTGCCTGGAGTGTAGGTCTCTTCTACGAGCAGTACTTC. Protein: CAWSVGLFYEQYF.

J is TRBJ2-3 and V is TRBV28; possibly TRBD1 for D (5 bases). The CDR3 covers 12 residues. Trimming shortened V by 7 bases and J by 3 bases, and 8 bases separated the two germline ends. Germline V gene lookup returns CDR1 MDHEN and CDR2 SYDVKM. For the CDR3, the DNA is TGTGCCAGCACCAGACAGACAGATACGCAGTATTTT. It encodes CASTRQTDTQYF.

This rearrangement joins TRBV20-1 to TRBJ1-2, with TRBD1 as a possible D gene (5 bases). Germline values: CDR1 DFQATT, CDR2 SNEGSKA (reference sequence). The germline V and J ends were trimmed by 0 bases and 12 bases, with 11 bases remaining between them. The CDR3 has 11 amino acids. CDR3 coding DNA: TGCAGTGCTAGAGAATTGACAGCTCACACCTTC. It translates to CSARELTAHTF.

V and J are TRBV7-9 and TRBJ1-6; D might be TRBD1 (5 bases). The CDR3 consists of 16 residues. V dropped 6 bases and J dropped 8 bases, with 20 bases sitting between them. Germline V lookup: CDR1 SEHNR, CDR2 FQNEAQ (reference sequence). CDR3 in DNA: TGTGCCAGCAGTCCCCCGGTGAGGGGTTTAGATTCACCCCTCCACTTT. This encodes CASSPPVRGLDSPLHF. The full variable domain, its missing parts supplied by reference TRBV7-9 and TRBJ1-6, is DTGVSQNPRHKITKRGQNVTFRCDPISEHNRLYWYRQTLGQGPEFLTYFQNEAQLEKSRLLSDRFSAERPKGSFSTLEIQRTEQGDSAMYLCASSPPVRGLDSPLHFGNGTRLTVT.